Below, one T cell receptor beta chain is given with its context. The sample comes from a study of cytomegalovirus exposure and HLA in healthy donors. 60 Vbeta and 13 Jbeta primers were used in PCR. The data were produced by immunoSEQ multiplex PCR, yet TCRdb's version contains in-frame clones alone and is incomplete. This repertoire includes around 140,000 clones. The ends were cut back, 2 bases at V and 9 bases at J, with 12 bases in the middle. CDR1 and CDR2 from the germline V gene are SGHDT and YYEEEE. CDR3 length: 13 residues. The chain recombines TRBV5-6 with TRBJ2-1, with a weak D call TRBD1 (5 bases). This receptor was identified in a male donor in good health and CMV-seronegative. Sequencing was done on a sample of PBMCs. CDR3 nucleotide sequence: TGTGCCAGCAGCTTTTCGTCGACAGTTGAGCAGTTCTTC. Residues: CASSFSSTVEQFF.